These T cell receptor beta chains were read from a single sample in a study of blood T cell repertoires in COVID-19. TCRdb keeps only in-frame clones here, not all; method: immunoSEQ multiplex PCR. This table holds 170,000 or so clones, approximately 90% found once. The sample comprised peripheral blood. The origin of the receptors is a woman aged 18 to 35 who had recovered from COVID-19. Each CDR3 is given with its conserved first and last residue. A D gene is named only where the DNA matches it firmly. For some rows the clone size is stated as once, few or many, or as a class when expanded; others skip it.

clone_size d_call j_call v_call cdr3_nt cdr3_aa
. TRBD2 TRBJ2-1 TRBV4-3 TGCGCCAGCAGCCAAGCTGGCGGGGGACTCAATGAGCAGTTCTTC CASSQAGGGLNEQFF
. TRBD2 TRBJ2-7 TRBV2 TGTGCCAGCTGTAGCGGGCCCTCCTACGAGCAGTACTTC CASCSGPSYEQYF
. TRBD1 TRBJ1-2 TRBV10-3 TGTGCCATGCAACAGGGGAGTAGATATGGCTACACCTTC CAMQQGSRYGYTF
few . TRBJ1-1 TRBV5-1 TGCGCCAGCAGTGCGAGGAGTTCCTACACTGAAGCTTTCTTT CASSARSSYTEAFF
. . TRBJ1-1 TRBV27 TGTGCCAGCAGTTTACCAGGGTTGACTGAAGCTTTCTTT CASSLPGLTEAFF
. . TRBJ1-1 TRBV5-8 TGTGCCAGCAGCGGGCGGGGGCGTGAAGCTTTCTTT CASSGRGREAFF
few . TRBJ1-2 TRBV30 TGTGCCTGGAGTGTCGGCAGGGCCGGCTACACCTTC CAWSVGRAGYTF
. . TRBJ2-5 TRBV27 TGTGCCAGCATTTCCCCCCTCGAGGGTCTCAAGACCCAGTACTTC CASISPLEGLKTQYF
. . TRBJ2-2 TRBV19 TGTGCCAGTAGAGAGACACCGAACACCGGGGAGCTGTTTTTT CASRETPNTGELFF
. . TRBJ1-3 TRBV7-9 TGTGCCAGCAGCTTAATCCTTAGCTCTGGAAACACCATATATTTT CASSLILSSGNTIYF
. . TRBJ2-1 TRBV9 TGTGCCAGCAGCGTAGAGACCGACAGGAGCGCAGGCAATGAGCAGTTCTTC CASSVETDRSAGNEQFF
. . TRBJ1-1 TRBV5-1 TGCGCCAGCAGCTTTTCGCAGGGAGGCACTGAAGCTTTCTTT CASSFSQGGTEAFF
. . TRBJ1-5 TRBV19 TGTGCCAGTAGTTCCCGGGACATAGCTCTTTCCCAGCCCCAGCATTTT CASSSRDIALSQPQHF
. . TRBJ1-2 TRBV9 TGTGCCAGCAGCGTAGGAAACTCCCTCTATGGCTACACCTTC CASSVGNSLYGYTF
. . TRBJ2-1 TRBV12-5 TGTGCTAGTGGGGCGGGGCTATCCTACAATGAGCAGTTCTTC CASGAGLSYNEQFF
. . TRBJ2-2 TRBV27 TGTGCCAGCAGTTTAAGGGGGTCGAACACCGGGGAGCTGTTTTTT CASSLRGSNTGELFF
. . TRBJ1-5 TRBV7-8 TGTGCCAGCAGCTTAGAACAGGTGATGTATAGCAATCAGCCCCAGCATTTT CASSLEQVMYSNQPQHF
. TRBD1 TRBJ1-1 TRBV7-2 TGTGCCAGCAGTTCTCGGACAGGGGGGAACACTGAAGCTTTCTTT CASSSRTGGNTEAFF
. . TRBJ2-2 TRBV4-3 TGCGCCAGCAGCCCCAAGCCGACCGGGAGCTACTACACCGGGGAGCTGTTTTTT CASSPKPTGSYYTGELFF
. . TRBJ1-1 TRBV5-1 TGCGCCAGCAGCCTCCCCGGGACTGAAGCTTTCTTT CASSLPGTEAFF
. . TRBJ1-1 TRBV9 TGTGCCAGCAGCGTAGCCTTCCGTGGCAGGGAATACACTGAAGCTTTCTTT CASSVAFRGREYTEAFF
. . TRBJ1-5 TRBV6-1 TGTGCCAGCAGTGGGGGGGTGAATAGGAGCAATCAGCCCCAGCATTTT CASSGGVNRSNQPQHF
. . TRBJ1-4 TRBV19 TGTGCCTCAAAGGGGCGGGGGTACGAAAAACTGTTTTTT CASKGRGYEKLFF
. . TRBJ1-5 TRBV19 TGTGCCAGTAGTCCTCAGGGGAACGATCAGCCCCAGCATTTT CASSPQGNDQPQHF
. TRBD2 TRBJ2-1 TRBV7-6 TGTGCCAGCAGCTTATTCCGGGCGGGAGGCTCCTACAATGAGCAGTTCTTC CASSLFRAGGSYNEQFF
. . TRBJ2-3 TRBV13 TGTGCCAGCCTAAGCCGGGTGGGCGGGGGCACAGATACGCAGTATTTT CASLSRVGGGTDTQYF
. . TRBJ2-4 TRBV6-5 TGTGCCAGCAGGTCCAACGGGAACATTCAGTACTTC CASRSNGNIQYF
. . TRBJ2-2 TRBV4-1 TGCGCCAGCAGCCCAATCATCGGTAACCCGCACACCGGGGAGCTGTTTTTT CASSPIIGNPHTGELFF
. TRBD2 TRBJ2-5 TRBV27 TGTGCCAGCAGGCCCCTAGCGGGGGGGCTTGAGACCCAGTACTTC CASRPLAGGLETQYF
. TRBD1 TRBJ1-3 TRBV7-2 TGTGCCAGCAGAGTGGACAGGGTTGGAAACACCATATATTTT CASRVDRVGNTIYF
. . TRBJ1-6 TRBV19 TGTGCCAGTGCGACTGTGGGGGCCTCTAATTCACCCCTCCACTTT CASATVGASNSPLHF
. . TRBJ2-1 TRBV19 TGTGCCAGTAGTATATTAAAGCCTACGGACAATGAGCAGTTCTTC CASSILKPTDNEQFF
once . TRBJ1-3 TRBV7-9 TGTGCCAGCAGCCGACAGATCAAACGAAACACCATATATTTT CASSRQIKRNTIYF
. TRBD2 TRBJ2-1 TRBV24-1 TGTGCCACCAGCCGGACTAGCGGGAAGAACAATGAGCAGTTCTTC CATSRTSGKNNEQFF
. TRBD2 TRBJ2-4 TRBV5-4 TGTGCCAGCAGCGGACAGACTAGCGGGGTCGGCAAAAACATTCAGTACTTC CASSGQTSGVGKNIQYF
. . TRBJ2-7 TRBV4-1 TGCGCCAGCAGCCAAGAGAAAATAAGCTCCGAGCAGTACTTC CASSQEKISSEQYF